This TCR beta chain was sequenced for a study of PD-L1 blockade in urothelial cancer (dated by TCRdb to between 2016 and 2019). For the study in its entirety: Therapy was started in about 2014 for all patients, and atezolizumab 1,200 mg was administered intravenously every 3 weeks. Twenty-five of 29 patients were identified as males with urothelial cancer of bladder origin, and a prior smoking history was reported by 18 of 29 patients. Patients had an ECOG performance status of 0 or 1 and had received between 0 and 3 prior chemotherapy regimens. Blood samples were analyzed at 3 weeks after treatment start (second dose) and at 6 weeks after treatment start. A median of about 140,000 T cells and just over 80,000 unique TCRs was obtained from blood samples, and a median clonality of around 0.072 was observed. An exploratory multi-omic analysis was conducted of the somatic, immune and clinical correlates of response to PD-L1 blockade with atezolizumab in urothelial cancer. Pretreatment tumor samples, along with matched peripheral blood collected serially before and after atezolizumab treatment, underwent TCR sequencing. Progression-free survival longer than 6 months counted as durable clinical benefit, and TCR features were additionally tested against both progression-free and overall survival. In the same patients, whole exome sequencing and RNA sequencing of pretreatment tumors were performed in addition to TCR sequencing. Nine or ten patients reached durable clinical benefit, while 20 to 25 patients did not. Pretreatment blood TCR-seq was available for about 27 patients, at least one posttreatment blood collection was obtained for some 24 patients, and tumor TCR-seq was available for some 24 patients. The investigation overall reported the following: Because the sample size was small (n of about 30) and many of the analyses were exploratory, the results are meant to be hypothesis-generating. A pretreatment peripheral blood TCR clonality below the median was linked to improved progression-free and overall survival. Greater expansion of tumor-associated TCR clones in peripheral blood 3 weeks after the start of treatment was observed in patients with durable benefit (n of about 24, p = 0.022).

Explained via the paper, the time point label denotes: pretreatment peripheral blood. The cohort included 29 patients with locally advanced or metastatic urothelial carcinoma who were treated at Memorial Sloan Kettering on a trial protocol. Peripheral blood mononuclear cells were collected pretreatment and during treatment, with between 1 and 8 total time points per patient. The Qiagen DNeasy Blood extraction kit was used to purify genomic DNA from total PBMCs and tumor samples. PBMCs were collected pretreatment and during treatment, and were isolated and stored as previously described. From cysteine to phenylalanine, the CDR3 is 15 amino acids long. The kept DNA is CDR3 alone, 45 bases in frame from the first base. The germline V gene (reference sequence) yields MNHEY for CDR1 and SMNVEV for CDR2. V gives up 1 base and J gives up 0 bases, and the segment between their germline ends measures 10 bases.

Each PCR received spiked-in synthetic TCR analog templates so that absolute template abundance could be estimated from read counts. The immunoSEQ assay used bias-controlled V and J gene primers to amplify TCRbeta CDR3 regions from genomic DNA. Sequencing of rearranged TCRbeta segments was done at approximately 20X coverage. In the original analysis: Sequencing errors were corrected by clustering and CDR3s were annotated against IMGT to assign V, D and J genes. Downstream analyses used only productive TCRbeta rearrangements and left out out-of-frame or stop-codon sequences. To compute clonality, Shannon entropy was normalized by the log of the number of unique productive sequences and then subtracted from one. Fisher's exact test with Benjamini-Hochberg correction, using a cutoff of adjusted p below 0.01, was how clones that differed between time points or between blood and tumor were identified. Drawn from immuneACCESS, this table holds only the in-frame rearrangements with V and J called that TCRdb kept. Clones are partly lost; checked studies trace under half to an unresolved V gene and leave the rest unexplained. V and J calls and clone size are those listed in that table; D and trimming were worked out from the DNA. The sample data list tens of thousands of clones, and around four fifths of these were observed just once. The ten largest clonotypes hold less than 1.5% of the sample.

As for this clone: No cognate antigen has been identified for it. Base qualities are not recorded, but no much larger clone differs from it by a single base.

The clonotype comes from a man aged 45 to 65 with urothelial cancer. Specimen: PBMCs, collected around atezolizumab (anti-PD-L1) treatment. The chain links TRBV27 with TRBJ2-7; perhaps TRBD1 is the D gene, with 6 bases matching. The DNA reads TGTGCCAGCAGTTTATACCTGGACAGCTCCTACGAGCAGTACTTC. It is translated as CASSLYLDSSYEQYF.